This TCR beta chain was observed in a study of blood T cell repertoires in COVID-19. On the study more broadly: The United States, Italy and Spain provided the acute and convalescent COVID-19 samples. The cDNA or gDNA used as material had been derived from T cells, B-cell-depleted T cells, or PBMCs.

CDR1 and CDR2 from the germline V gene are SGHDT and YYEEEE. V was clipped by 2 bases and J by 4 bases, with 21 bases between them. The CDR3 runs to 17 residues. Per the original methods: Nucleated cell number was recorded as an estimate derived from reference gene primer amplification. Measured with immunoSEQ multiplex PCR; TCRdb has only the in-frame clones, and not every one. V and J calls and clone size are as listed in that table; D and trimming were resolved from the DNA. The sample has about 230,000 clones, around four fifths seen once. This sequence joins TRBV5-6 and TRBJ1-1; the D gene is possibly TRBD1 (5 bases). The source of this sequence is a woman of 80 years or more with active or convalescent COVID-19. The sequencing input was peripheral blood. This CDR3 is CASSFFVRAVDGTEAFF. The DNA for the CDR3 is TGTGCCAGCAGCTTTTTTGTCAGGGCGGTCGACGGCACTGAAGCTTTCTTT.